In its sample, the clone carrying this T cell receptor (beta chain) was seen many times. Its antigen is not known. Preparing the TCRbeta library involved the use of unique molecular identifiers. TCRdb re-analysed the PCR reads in MiXCR, keeping a single row per CDR3 protein. The repertoire holds fewer than 700,000 distinct CDR3 sequences, about 21% seen once, with roughly 13% in the top ten. This CDR3 spans 14 amino acids. Germline V gene sequence: CDR1 MNHNS, CDR2 SASEGT. V gave up 6 bases and J gave up 4 bases, with 12 bases separating them. The data derive from a study of T-cell reconstitution after alpha-beta-depleted transplantation in children. General study points: T-cell counts and diversity at one year post-transplant came mainly from newly produced T cells. Surviving recipient T cells and thymic progenitors accounted for the high day-60 TCRbeta diversity observed in some patients. Several hundred expanded graft clones reportedly were the source of alpha-beta T cells about two months after transplant.

The source of this sequence is a boy less than two years old who had a stem cell transplant for acute myeloid leukemia, so the T cells may come from the graft donor. The sequencing here drew on PBMCs, mostly from graft donor cells, taken 360 days after TCRalphabeta/CD19-depleted stem cell transplant. V gene TRBV6-1 combines with J gene TRBJ2-2; possibly TRBD1 for D (6 bases). In DNA form, the CDR3 reads TGTGCCAGCAGCAATCTAGGGGGCACCGGGGAGCTGTTTTTT. This encodes CASSNLGGTGELFF.